The sequence of this T cell receptor (beta chain) was determined in a study of sequential checkpoint blockade in melanoma. Described treatment: randomized to nivolumab then ipilimumab (arm A) or the reverse (arm B). Concerning this clone: Its antigen is unidentified.

Findings of the study overall: In arm A, pretreatment tumor clonality was associated with response.

Here immunoSEQ multiplex PCR was the method, and the copy in TCRdb shows in-frame clones only, minus some. The repertoire holds roughly 20,000 clones, with roughly 30% as singletons. Germline-derived CDR1 and CDR2 are KGHSH and LQKENI. The length of the CDR3 is 16 residues. Trimming took 0 bases from V and 2 from J, leaving 13 bases between them. This sequence originates from a human donor with melanoma. The sequences come from tumor tissue (inferred from file names), collected from a patient given nivolumab and ipilimumab in sequence. The rearrangement joins TRBV18 to TRBJ1-1; the D is unclear. As DNA, the CDR3 is TGTGCCAGCTCACCACCGAGAGGCAGTTCAAACACTGAAGCTTTCTTT. Its translation: CASSPPRGSSNTEAFF.